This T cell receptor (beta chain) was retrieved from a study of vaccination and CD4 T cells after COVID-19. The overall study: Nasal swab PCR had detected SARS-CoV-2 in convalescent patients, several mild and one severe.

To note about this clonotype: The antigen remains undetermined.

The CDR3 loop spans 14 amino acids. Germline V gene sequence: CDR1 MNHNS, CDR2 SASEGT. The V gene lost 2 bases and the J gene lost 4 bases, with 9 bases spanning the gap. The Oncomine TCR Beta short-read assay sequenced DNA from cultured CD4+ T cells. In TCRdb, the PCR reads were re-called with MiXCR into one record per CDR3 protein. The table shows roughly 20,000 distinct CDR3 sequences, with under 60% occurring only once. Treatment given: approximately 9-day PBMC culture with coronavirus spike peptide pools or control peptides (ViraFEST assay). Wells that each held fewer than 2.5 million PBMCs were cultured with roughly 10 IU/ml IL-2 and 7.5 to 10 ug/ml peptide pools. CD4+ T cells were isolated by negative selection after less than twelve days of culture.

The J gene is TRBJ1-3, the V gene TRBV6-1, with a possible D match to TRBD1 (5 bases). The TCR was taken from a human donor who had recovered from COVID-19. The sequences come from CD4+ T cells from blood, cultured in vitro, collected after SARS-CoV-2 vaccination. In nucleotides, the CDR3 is TGTGCCAGCAGTGAAATCAGGGTGGGAAACACCATATATTTT. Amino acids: CASSEIRVGNTIYF.